These T cell receptor beta chains were read from a single sample in a study of T cells expressing NK-cell markers. Reprocessing the 5' RACE reads, TCRdb reports a single entry for every CDR3 protein and omits DNA. Recorded for this sample: about 260,000 distinct CDR3 sequences. The sequenced material came from blood T cells: a sorted CD56 or NKG2C T cell subset, CD4+ or CD8+ T cells, or bulk PBMC T cells (not recorded which). These receptors were taken from a woman aged 18 to 69 in good health. Both conserved end residues are part of each CDR3.

J: TRBJ1-5; V: TRBV20-1; CDR3: CRTAGTDSNQPQHF
J: TRBJ1-1; V: TRBV12-3/TRBV12-4; CDR3: CASNSGIRSNTEAFF
J: TRBJ2-3; V: TRBV5-1; CDR3: CASSLGHIGQDTQYF
J: TRBJ1-3; V: TRBV3-1; CDR3: CASSDLNSGNTIYF
J: TRBJ2-1; V: TRBV10-3; CDR3: CAISSPLTSGSNNEQFF
J: TRBJ2-1; V: TRBV19; CDR3: CASSGLWTGFGEQFF
J: TRBJ2-1; V: TRBV14; CDR3: CASCQDRGNEQFF
J: TRBJ2-2; V: TRBV7-3; CDR3: CASSPEGRANTGELFF
J: TRBJ1-2; V: TRBV7-3; CDR3: CASSWNAGNYGYTF
J: TRBJ2-7; V: TRBV20-1; CDR3: CSARNPGTVPYEQYF
J: TRBJ1-2; V: TRBV5-6; CDR3: CASSLEANYGYTF
J: TRBJ1-5; V: TRBV2; CDR3: CASSEALPGNQPQHF
J: TRBJ1-2; V: TRBV7-2; CDR3: CASSLEAGGESGYTF
J: TRBJ2-1; V: TRBV7-2; CDR3: CASSLSRRGLGNEQFF
J: TRBJ1-3; V: TRBV6-5; CDR3: CASSYHLGSSGNTIYF
J: TRBJ1-1; V: TRBV6-2/TRBV6-3; CDR3: CASSYGGARNTEAFF
J: TRBJ2-5; V: TRBV20-1; CDR3: CSAIGELQETQYF
J: TRBJ1-1; V: TRBV18; CDR3: CASSPLGTEAFF
J: TRBJ1-4; V: TRBV18; CDR3: CASSLGQDGEKLFF
J: TRBJ2-2; V: TRBV18; CDR3: CASSPRDRENTGELFF
J: TRBJ2-3; V: TRBV7-8; CDR3: CASSLEVGGSFIQYF
J: TRBJ2-1; V: TRBV24-1; CDR3: CATSDPGTSGWNEQFF
J: TRBJ2-2; V: TRBV5-1; CDR3: CASSPSEWYTGELFF
J: TRBJ2-2; V: TRBV7-2; CDR3: CASSTLHTGGLFF
J: TRBJ2-3; V: TRBV24-1; CDR3: CATSEETDTQYF
J: TRBJ1-1; V: TRBV10-2; CDR3: CASSRPGTEAFF
J: TRBJ2-7; V: TRBV6-5; CDR3: CASSYETLSYEQYF
J: TRBJ2-1; V: TRBV9; CDR3: CASSPPGGWNEQFF
J: TRBJ1-2; V: TRBV6-5; CDR3: CASSYGGTPYGYTF
J: TRBJ2-3; V: TRBV12-3/TRBV12-4; CDR3: CASSSDSSTDTQYF
J: TRBJ1-2; V: TRBV6-5; CDR3: CATDSGLGYTF
J: TRBJ1-2; V: TRBV3-1; CDR3: CASRQTGTGDYGYTF
J: TRBJ2-1; V: TRBV3-1; CDR3: CASSHNGNSYNEQFF
J: TRBJ1-6; V: TRBV12-3/TRBV12-4; CDR3: CASSWTPYNSPLHF
J: TRBJ2-5; V: TRBV20-1; CDR3: CSAIQGASWETQYF
J: TRBJ2-5; V: TRBV12-3/TRBV12-4; CDR3: CASGHGRRAQETQYF
J: TRBJ1-2; V: TRBV20-1; CDR3: CSARTGQGDYGYTF
J: TRBJ2-6; V: TRBV6-1; CDR3: CASLRQGKNHNSGANVLTF
J: TRBJ2-5; V: TRBV29-1; CDR3: CSASAGQETQYF
J: TRBJ2-3; V: TRBV10-2; CDR3: CASSGSGGGTQYF
J: TRBJ1-2; V: TRBV12-3/TRBV12-4; CDR3: CASSSGDRANYGYTF
J: TRBJ2-7; V: TRBV12-3/TRBV12-4; CDR3: CASSLSVGGSDEQYF
J: TRBJ2-1; V: TRBV28; CDR3: CASSFTSGRAYNEQFF
J: TRBJ2-1; V: TRBV28; CDR3: CASRTLGDPQFF
J: TRBJ1-1; V: TRBV12-3/TRBV12-4; CDR3: CASLRDKYTEAFF
J: TRBJ2-1; V: TRBV4-3; CDR3: CASSRGAGGPGEQFF
J: TRBJ2-7; V: TRBV4-3; CDR3: CASSQEAGGETYEQYF
J: TRBJ1-1; V: TRBV19; CDR3: CASRGSPGQGVTEAFF
J: TRBJ2-1; V: TRBV11-2; CDR3: CASSSSLGGGVTYNEQFF
J: TRBJ1-1; V: TRBV7-6; CDR3: CASSPDSWAANTEAFF